The entry that follows covers one T cell receptor beta chain sequence. Its antigen is still unknown. Attachment of unique molecular identifiers was made to individual cDNA molecules. Each CDR3 protein gets one entry after TCRdb re-called the 5' RACE reads with MiXCR. In the table there are tens of thousands of distinct CDR3 sequences, 12% to 15% of which are singletons. This sample is drawn from a study of early T cells in non-severe SARS-CoV-2 infection. As for the study in general: Whole-blood bulk RNA, unsorted, was sequenced, and chains were unpaired. Study-level points and caveats: Reliance on VDJdb matching favored anti-spike CD8 responses; private and CD4 specificities were missed.

The CDR3 contains 13 residues. Germline V gene lookup returns CDR1 DFQATT and CDR2 SNEGSKA (reference sequence). The ends were cut back, 3 bases at V and 3 bases at J, with 9 bases in the middle. The origin of this receptor is an adult who was a healthcare worker with PCR-confirmed SARS-CoV-2 infection or an uninfected control (not recorded which). V is TRBV20-1 and J is TRBJ2-1; a possible D gene is TRBD2 (6 bases). The sequenced sample consisted of whole blood. CDR3 DNA sequence: TGCAGTGCTAGCGGGGGAGTCTACAATGAGCAGTTCTTC. It specifies CSASGGVYNEQFF.